This T cell receptor beta chain was sequenced for a study of T cell therapy after organ transplantation. In the study overall: CMV-specific T cells, median 1.92 x 10^8, were given as 2 to 6 intravenous infusions. Study-level points and caveats: In nonresponders, reduced coverage from low CD8+ yield may limit detected expansions. Antirejection and antiviral medication effects could not be assessed. Nonresponders had marked pretherapy clonal expansions and little post-therapy change.

A word on this clone: The target antigen is unknown.

Sequenced by immunoSEQ multiplex PCR; TCRdb stores in-frame clones only, minus some. The sample has some 48,000 clones; about 94% are singletons. The receptor comes from a human patient who had received a solid organ transplant and had CMV disease. The sample in question was CD8+ T cells from blood, obtained before autologous CMV-specific T cell therapy.

The CDR3 reads CASKRNTEAFF. The CDR3 region has the DNA TGTGCCAGCAAACGGAACACTGAAGCTTTCTTT. The chain recombines TRBV2 with TRBJ1-1; D gene unclear. Trimming shortened V by 7 bases and J by 1 base, and 4 bases separated the two germline ends. The CDR3 is made up of 11 amino acids. CDR1 and CDR2 (germline): SNHLY, FYNNEI.